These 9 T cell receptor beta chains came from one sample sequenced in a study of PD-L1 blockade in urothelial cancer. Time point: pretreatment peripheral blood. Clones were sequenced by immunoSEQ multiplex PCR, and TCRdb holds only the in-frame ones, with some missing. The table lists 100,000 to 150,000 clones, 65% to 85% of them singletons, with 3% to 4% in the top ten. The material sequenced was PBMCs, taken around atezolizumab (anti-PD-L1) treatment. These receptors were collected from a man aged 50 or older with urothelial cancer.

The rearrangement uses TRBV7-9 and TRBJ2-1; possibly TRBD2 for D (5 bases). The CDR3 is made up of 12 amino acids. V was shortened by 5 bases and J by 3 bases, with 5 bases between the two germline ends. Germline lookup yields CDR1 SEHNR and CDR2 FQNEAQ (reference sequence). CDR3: CASSGGYNEQFF. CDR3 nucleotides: TGTGCCAGCAGCGGAGGCTACAATGAGCAGTTCTTC.

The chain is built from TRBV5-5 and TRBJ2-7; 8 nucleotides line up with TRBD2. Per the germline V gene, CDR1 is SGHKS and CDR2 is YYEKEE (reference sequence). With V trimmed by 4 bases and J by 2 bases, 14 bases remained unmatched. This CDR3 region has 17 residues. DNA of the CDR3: TGTGCCAGCAGCGATGATTATGGGACTAGTGGTACCTACGAGCAGTACTTC. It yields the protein CASSDDYGTSGTYEQYF.

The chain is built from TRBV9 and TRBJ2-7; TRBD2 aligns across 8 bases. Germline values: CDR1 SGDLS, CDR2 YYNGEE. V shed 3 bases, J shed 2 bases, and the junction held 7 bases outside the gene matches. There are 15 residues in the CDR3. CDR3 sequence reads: CASSAATSAAYEQYF. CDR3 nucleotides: TGTGCCAGCAGCGCTGCGACTAGCGCTGCCTACGAGCAGTACTTC. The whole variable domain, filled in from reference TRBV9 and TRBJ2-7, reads DSGVTQTPKHLITATGQRVTLRCSPRSGDLSVYWYQQSLDQGLQFLIQYYNGEERAKGNILERFSAQQFPDLHSELNLSSLELGDSALYFCASSAATSAAYEQYFGPGTRLTVT.

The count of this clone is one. The CDR3, as DNA: TGTGCCAGTAGTCCGGGGGGGGGTTCCTATAATTCACCCCTCCACTTT. Translating gives CASSPGGGSYNSPLHF. V and J are TRBV19 and TRBJ1-6, with a weak D call TRBD1 (5 bases). This CDR3 contains 16 residues. The V gene's germline CDR1 is LNHDA and CDR2 SQIVND (reference sequence). V lost 5 bases, J lost 1 base, and 12 bases lay in between.

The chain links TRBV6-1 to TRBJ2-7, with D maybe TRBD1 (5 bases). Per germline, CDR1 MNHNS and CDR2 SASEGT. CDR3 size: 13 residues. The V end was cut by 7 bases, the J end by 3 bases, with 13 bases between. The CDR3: CASMRDSYYEQYF. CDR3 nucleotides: TGTGCCAGCATGCGCGACAGTTACTACGAGCAGTACTTC.

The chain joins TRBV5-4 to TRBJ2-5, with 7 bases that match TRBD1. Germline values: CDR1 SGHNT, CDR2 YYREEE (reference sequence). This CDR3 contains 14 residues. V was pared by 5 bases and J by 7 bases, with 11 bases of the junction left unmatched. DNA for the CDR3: TGTGCCAGCAGTCCCGACAGGGTCCCGGGGACCCAGTACTTC. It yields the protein CASSPDRVPGTQYF.

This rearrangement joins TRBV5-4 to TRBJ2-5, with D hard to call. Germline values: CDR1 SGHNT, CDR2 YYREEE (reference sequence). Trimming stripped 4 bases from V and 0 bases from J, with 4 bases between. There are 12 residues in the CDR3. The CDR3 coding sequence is TGTGCCAGCAGCCCGTACCAAGAGACCCAGTACTTC. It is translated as CASSPYQETQYF.

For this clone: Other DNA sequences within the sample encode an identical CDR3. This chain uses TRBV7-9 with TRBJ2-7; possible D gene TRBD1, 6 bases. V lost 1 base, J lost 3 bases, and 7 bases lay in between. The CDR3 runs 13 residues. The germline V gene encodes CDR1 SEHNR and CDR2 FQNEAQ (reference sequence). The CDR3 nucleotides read TGTGCCAGCAGCTTAGAACAGGGCTACGAGCAGTACTTC. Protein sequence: CASSLEQGYEQYF.

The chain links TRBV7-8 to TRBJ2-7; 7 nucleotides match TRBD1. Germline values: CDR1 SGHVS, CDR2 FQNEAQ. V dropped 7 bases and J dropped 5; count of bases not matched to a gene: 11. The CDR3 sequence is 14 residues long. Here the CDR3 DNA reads TGTGCCAGCACCCAAGCGCTAGGGGGCGACGAGCAGTACTTC. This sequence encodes CASTQALGGDEQYF.